Presented here are 5 T cell receptor beta chains from one specimen sequenced in a study of early T cells in non-severe SARS-CoV-2 infection (dated by TCRdb to 2020 to 2022). Library preparation employed 5' RACE. TCRdb names NextSeq 500 as the instrument used. In-frame beta chains were kept once TCRdb had trimmed the public reads at Q25 with fastp and called clones with MiXCR. Each CDR3 protein appears once, grouped with its most common genes and DNA. A total of roughly 66,000 distinct CDR3 sequences appear in this sample, roughly 10% of them only once. The ten biggest clones cover roughly 3.2% of the sample. The sample comprised whole blood. The receptor source for this set is an adult who was a healthcare worker with PCR-confirmed SARS-CoV-2 infection or an uninfected control (not recorded which).

This clonotype was counted ten times or more. This CDR3 is CASSQLESETQYF. The DNA of the CDR3 is TGTGCCAGCTCCCAACTAGAGTCAGAGACCCAGTACTTC. V is TRBV12-3 or TRBV12-4 and J is TRBJ2-5; weak D call: TRBD2 (5 bases). This CDR3 region has 13 residues. V lost 8 bases and J 4 bases, leaving 14 bases between the germline ends.

With respect to this clonotype: A read error is possible here, since a much larger clone lies one base away. The chain has TRBV3-1 and TRBJ2-1, with 7 bases identical to TRBD2. The CDR3 loop spans 13 amino acids. CDR1 and CDR2 (germline): LGHDT, YNNKEL (reference sequence). V lost 5 bases and J lost 9; bases outside the gene matches: 7. The CDR3 sequence: CASSKSGGGEQFF. In nucleotides, the CDR3 is TGTGCCAGCAGCAAATCGGGAGGTGGTGAGCAGTTCTTC.

The gene calls are TRBV30 and TRBJ2-1; D unclear. V was trimmed by 0 bases and J by 6 bases, leaving 9 bases between them. In germline, CDR1 is GTSNPN, CDR2 SVGIG (reference sequence). This CDR3 region has 13 residues. CDR3 coding DNA: TGTGCCTGGAGTGTTCGAAGTAGCAATGAGCAGTTCTTC. This sequence encodes CAWSVRSSNEQFF.

This clonotype has a count of ten or more. The chain combines TRBV7-9 with TRBJ1-1; no clear D. From germline, CDR1 is SEHNR and CDR2 FQNEAQ (reference sequence). Trimming left V 0 bases short and J 3 bases short, with 5 bases between. The CDR3 is made up of 13 amino acids. The CDR3 region is CASSLAGYTEAFF. CDR3 nucleotide sequence: TGTGCCAGCAGCTTAGCAGGGTACACTGAAGCTTTCTTT. Supplemented by reference TRBV7-9 and TRBJ1-1, the full variable domain reads DTGVSQNPRHKITKRGQNVTFRCDPISEHNRLYWYRQTLGQGPEFLTYFQNEAQLEKSRLLSDRFSAERPKGSFSTLEIQRTEQGDSAMYLCASSLAGYTEAFFGQGTRLTVV.

This clonotype has ten or more counts. The chain has TRBV7-3 and TRBJ2-1; the match to TRBD1 covers 8 bases. With 5 bases clipped from V and 4 bases from J, the junction kept 10 bases outside the gene matches. The CDR3 spans 16 residues. The germline V gene encodes CDR1 SGHTA and CDR2 FQGTGA. The CDR3 sequence: CASSPSGTGGYNEQFF. As DNA, the CDR3 is TGTGCCAGCAGCCCCTCCGGGACAGGTGGTTACAATGAGCAGTTCTTC.